This record covers a single T cell receptor (beta chain). The target antigen is unknown. The V gene end was trimmed by 2 bases and the J gene end by 7 bases; junction bases not matched to a gene: 9. The length of the CDR3 is 16 residues. Germline V gene lookup returns CDR1 SGDLS and CDR2 YYNGEE. Assay: immunoSEQ multiplex PCR; the TCRdb copy retains only in-frame clones and omits some. The sample has over 150,000 clones; about 85% are singletons. These data come from a study of cytomegalovirus exposure and HLA in healthy donors. The study, taken as a whole, reports: Some public TCRs appeared in many individuals, while most sequences were rare. Researchers counted some 150 TCR beta chains as cytomegalovirus-associated.

Sequenced sample: PBMCs. This sequence was found in a man aged 18-30 years in good health and CMV-seropositive. The chain recombines TRBV9 with TRBJ2-7; 13 bases match TRBD2. In DNA, the CDR3 is TGTGCCAGCAGCGTGACTAGCGGGGGGACGCGGGGAGAGCAGTACTTC. It encodes CASSVTSGGTRGEQYF.